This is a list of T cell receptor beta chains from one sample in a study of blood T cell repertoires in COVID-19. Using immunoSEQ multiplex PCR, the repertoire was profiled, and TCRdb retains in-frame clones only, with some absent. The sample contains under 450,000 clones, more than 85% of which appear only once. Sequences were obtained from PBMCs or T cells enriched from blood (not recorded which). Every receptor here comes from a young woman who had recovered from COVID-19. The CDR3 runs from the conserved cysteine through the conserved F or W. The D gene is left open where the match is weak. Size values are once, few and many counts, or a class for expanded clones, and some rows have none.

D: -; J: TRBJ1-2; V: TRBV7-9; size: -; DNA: TGTGCCAGCAGCTTAGTAACAGGGCCCTATGGCTACACCTTC; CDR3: CASSLVTGPYGYTF
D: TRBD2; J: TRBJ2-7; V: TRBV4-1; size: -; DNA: TGCGCCAGCAGCCTGACTAGCGGGATGTACGAGCAGTACTTC; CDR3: CASSLTSGMYEQYF
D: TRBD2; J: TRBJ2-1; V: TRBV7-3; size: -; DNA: TGTGCCAGCAGCTTCCTAGCGGGGGGTTATGAGCAGTTCTTC; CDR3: CASSFLAGGYEQFF
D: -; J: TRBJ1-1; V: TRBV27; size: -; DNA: TGTGCCAGCAGACCGCTACCATTGAACACTGAAGCTTTCTTT; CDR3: CASRPLPLNTEAFF
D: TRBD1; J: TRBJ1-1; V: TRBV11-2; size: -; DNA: TGTGCCAGCAGCGTACAGGGGGGCCACACTGAAGCTTTCTTT; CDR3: CASSVQGGHTEAFF
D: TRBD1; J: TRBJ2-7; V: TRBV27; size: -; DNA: TGTGCCAGCAGTTTTGGACAGGGAACCTACGAGCAGTACTTC; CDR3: CASSFGQGTYEQYF
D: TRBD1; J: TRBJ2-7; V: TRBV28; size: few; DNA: TGTGCCACCCACAGGGGTGGTGAAATCTACGAGCAGTACTTC; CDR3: CATHRGGEIYEQYF
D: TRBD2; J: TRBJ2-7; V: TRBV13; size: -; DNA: TGTGCCAGCAGCTCGGGACTAGCGGGGGGGCACGAGCAGTACTTC; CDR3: CASSSGLAGGHEQYF
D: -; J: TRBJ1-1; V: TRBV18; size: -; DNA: TGTGCCAGCTCACCCGCAGGGTCGTCTGAAGCTTTCTTT; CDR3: CASSPAGSSEAFF
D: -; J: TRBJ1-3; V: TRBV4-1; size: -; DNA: TGCGCCAGCAGCCAATATTCGGCAGGCCTCCTCTCTGGAAACACCATATATTTT; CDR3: CASSQYSAGLLSGNTIYF
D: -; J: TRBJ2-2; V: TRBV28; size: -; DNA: TGTGCCAGCCGAGGCGCGAACACCGGGGAGCTGTTTTTT; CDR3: CASRGANTGELFF
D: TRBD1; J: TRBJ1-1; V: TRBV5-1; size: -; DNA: TGCGCCAGCAGCTTTACAGGACAGGGTTGGTACACTGAAGCTTTCTTT; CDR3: CASSFTGQGWYTEAFF
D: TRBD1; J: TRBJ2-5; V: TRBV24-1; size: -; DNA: TGTGCCACCAGTGATCCGCGACAGGGGGCGGTGACCCAGTACTTC; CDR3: CATSDPRQGAVTQYF
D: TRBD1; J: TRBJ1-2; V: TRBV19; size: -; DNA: TGTGCCAGTAGTACGCGACAGGGAATCTATGGCTACACCTTC; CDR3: CASSTRQGIYGYTF
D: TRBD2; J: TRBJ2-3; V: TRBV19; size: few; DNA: TGTGCCAGTAGTATTACCCCGCTAGCGGGCAGCACAGATACGCAGTATTTT; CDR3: CASSITPLAGSTDTQYF
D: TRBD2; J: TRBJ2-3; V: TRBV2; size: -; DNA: TGTGCCAGCACCGGACTAGCGGAGAACACAGATACGCAGTATTTT; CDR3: CASTGLAENTDTQYF
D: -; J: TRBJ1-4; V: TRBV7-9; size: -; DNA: TGTGCCAGCAGCCGGTATGCAACTAATGAAAAACTGTTTTTT; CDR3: CASSRYATNEKLFF
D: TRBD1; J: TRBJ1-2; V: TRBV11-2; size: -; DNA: TGTGCCAGCAGCTTAGGGACAGGGGGCGACTATGGCTACACCTTC; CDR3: CASSLGTGGDYGYTF
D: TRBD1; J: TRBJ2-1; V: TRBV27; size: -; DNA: TGTGCCAGCAGTCCCCGGGACAGGGGATCGGCTGCCCAGGATAGTGAGCAGTTCTTC; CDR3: CASSPRDRGSAAQDSEQFF
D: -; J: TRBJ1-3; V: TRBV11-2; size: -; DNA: TGTGCCAGCAGCTTCTCCTATAGCTCTGGAAACACCATATATTTT; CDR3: CASSFSYSSGNTIYF
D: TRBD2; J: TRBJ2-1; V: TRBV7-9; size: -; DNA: TGTGCCAGCAGCTTAGTTGGGACTAGCGGGATATCCTACAATGAGCAGTTCTTC; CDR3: CASSLVGTSGISYNEQFF
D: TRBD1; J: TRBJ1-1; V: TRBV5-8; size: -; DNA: TGTGCCAGCAGCACCGGACAGGGATTGACTGAAGCTTTCTTT; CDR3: CASSTGQGLTEAFF
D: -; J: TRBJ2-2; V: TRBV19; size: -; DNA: TGTGCCAGTAGTGGCTTGACGCGGGGTCTCACCGGGGAGCTGTTTTTT; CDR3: CASSGLTRGLTGELFF
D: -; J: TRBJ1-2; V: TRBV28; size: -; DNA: TGTGCCAGCAGTTTAGGGGCCCGGACGGTCAGGGATGGCTACACCTTC; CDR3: CASSLGARTVRDGYTF
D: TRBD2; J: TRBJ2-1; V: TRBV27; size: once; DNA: TGTGCCAGCAGTACCGGGACTAGCGGGAACAATGAGCAGTTCTTC; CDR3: CASSTGTSGNNEQFF
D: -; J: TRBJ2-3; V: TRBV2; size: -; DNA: TGTGCCAGCAGTGAAAGGAGGGGCACAGATACGCAGTATTTT; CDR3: CASSERRGTDTQYF
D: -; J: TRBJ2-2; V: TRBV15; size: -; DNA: TGTGCCACCAGCAGAGAAAGCAACACCGGGGAGCTGTTTTTT; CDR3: CATSRESNTGELFF
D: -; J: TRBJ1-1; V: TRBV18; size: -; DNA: TGTGCCAGCTCAGTGGGGGCAGGGGACACTGAAGCTTTCTTT; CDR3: CASSVGAGDTEAFF
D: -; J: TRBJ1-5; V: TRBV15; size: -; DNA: TGTGCCACCAGCAGAGAAGAGAGCTATAGCAATCAGCCCCAGCATTTT; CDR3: CATSREESYSNQPQHF
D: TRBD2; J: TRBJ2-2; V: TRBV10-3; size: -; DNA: TGTGCCATCAGCCGACTAGCGGGAGCGATCGGGGAGCTGTTTTTT; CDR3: CAISRLAGAIGELFF
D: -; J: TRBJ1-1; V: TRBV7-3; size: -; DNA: TGTGCCAGCAGCTTTCAGGGGAGCACTGAAGCTTTCTTT; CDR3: CASSFQGSTEAFF
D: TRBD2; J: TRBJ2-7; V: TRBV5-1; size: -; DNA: TGCGCCAGCAGCTCGGACCCCGGGACTAGCGGGTCCGAGCAGTACTTC; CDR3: CASSSDPGTSGSEQYF
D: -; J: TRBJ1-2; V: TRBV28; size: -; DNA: TGTGCCAGCAGTTTACGCGGCTCCCGGGACAACCTACGCTATGGCTACACCTTC; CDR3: CASSLRGSRDNLRYGYTF
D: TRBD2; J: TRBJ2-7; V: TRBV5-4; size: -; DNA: TGTGCCAGCAGCTGGGGGACTAGCTCTAACTACGAGCAGTACTTC; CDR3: CASSWGTSSNYEQYF
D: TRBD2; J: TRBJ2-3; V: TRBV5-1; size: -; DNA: TGCGCCAGCAGCTTGGGTGCCAGCGGGAGTACAGATACGCAGTATTTT; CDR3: CASSLGASGSTDTQYF
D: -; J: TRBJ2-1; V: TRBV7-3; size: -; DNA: TGTGCCAGCAGCGAACAGGGCCATCTCTCCTACAATGAGCAGTTCTTC; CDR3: CASSEQGHLSYNEQFF
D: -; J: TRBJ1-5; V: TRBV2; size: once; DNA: TGTGCCAGCAGTGATTTAAACAATCAGCCCCAGCATTTT; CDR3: CASSDLNNQPQHF
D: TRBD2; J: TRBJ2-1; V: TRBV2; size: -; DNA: TGTGCCAGCAGTGAATGGGGAGCGGGAGGGCCAAATGAGCAGTTCTTC; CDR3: CASSEWGAGGPNEQFF
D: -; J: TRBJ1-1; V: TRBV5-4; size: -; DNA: TGTGCCAGCAGGGGGGGAGACCCCACTGAAGCTTTCTTT; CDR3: CASRGGDPTEAFF
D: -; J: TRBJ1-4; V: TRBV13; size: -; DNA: TGTGCCAGCAGCACCCGGGCCCGGGGAACTAATGAAAAACTGTTTTTT; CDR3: CASSTRARGTNEKLFF
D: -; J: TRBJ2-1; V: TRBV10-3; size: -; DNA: TGTGCCATCAGTGAGGGCAGGGTCAATGAGCAGTTCTTC; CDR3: CAISEGRVNEQFF
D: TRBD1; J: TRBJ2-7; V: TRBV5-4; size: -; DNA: TGTGCCAGCAGACCAGACAGGGAGAGAGGCGAGCAGTACTTC; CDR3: CASRPDRERGEQYF
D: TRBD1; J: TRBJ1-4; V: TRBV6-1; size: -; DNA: TGTGCCAGCAGTGAAGGAGGGGGCTGGGAAAAACTGTTTTTT; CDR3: CASSEGGGWEKLFF